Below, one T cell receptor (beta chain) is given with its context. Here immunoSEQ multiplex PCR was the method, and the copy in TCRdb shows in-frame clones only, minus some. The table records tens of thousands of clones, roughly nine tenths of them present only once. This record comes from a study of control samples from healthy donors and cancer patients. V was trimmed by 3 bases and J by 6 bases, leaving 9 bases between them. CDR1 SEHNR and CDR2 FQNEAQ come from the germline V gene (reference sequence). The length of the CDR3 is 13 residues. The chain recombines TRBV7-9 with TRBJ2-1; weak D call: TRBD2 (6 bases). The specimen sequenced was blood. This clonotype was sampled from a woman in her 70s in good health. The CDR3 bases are TGTGCCAGCAGCTTGTCCGGGAGCAATGAGCAGTTCTTC. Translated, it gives CASSLSGSNEQFF.